This T cell receptor beta chain was identified during a study of blood T cell repertoires in COVID-19. Background on the study: Acute and convalescent COVID-19 specimens originated in the United States, Italy and Spain.

This table comes from immunoSEQ multiplex PCR, and its TCRdb copy is limited to in-frame clones, with some not included. This sample has around 190,000 clones; roughly 85% occur once, and the top ten carry approximately 9.4%. For this clone: Its ends do not fully match the called genes, so a read error is possible.

The sequenced material came from PBMCs or T cells enriched from blood (not recorded which). The TCR was taken from a young woman who had recovered from COVID-19.

CDR3 sequence: CAITETGFAETQYF. As DNA, the CDR3 is TGTGCCATCACTGAGACAGGCTTCGCGGAGACCCAGTACTTC. The chain employs TRBV10-3 and TRBJ2-5; D is possibly TRBD1 (6 bases). Germline V gene lookup returns CDR1 ENHRY and CDR2 SYGVKD. This CDR3 is 14 amino acids long.